The 3 T cell receptor beta chains listed next were all sequenced from one sample in a study of CD8 T cells in Susac syndrome. Random hexamers served to reverse transcribe roughly 0.45 to 1 ug RNA. Via MiXCR, TCRdb re-called the immunoSEQ multiplex PCR reads, giving one row per CDR3 protein. The top ten hold roughly 0.31% of the sample, which has tens of thousands of distinct CDR3 sequences, roughly 94% seen once. The sample was CD4+ T cells from PBMCs. These receptors were obtained from a human donor with Susac syndrome.

In this sample, this clonotype turned up once. The J gene is TRBJ1-2, the V gene TRBV7-8; D remains unclear. This CDR3 has 14 amino acids. Germline CDR1 SGHVS, CDR2 FQNEAQ. Trimming shortened V by 2 bases and J by 2 bases, and 9 bases separated the two germline ends. Written as DNA, the CDR3 is TGTGCCAGCAGCTTATCACAACTAAACTATGGCTACACCTTC. It yields the protein CASSLSQLNYGYTF. The variable domain in full, with the rest retrieved from reference TRBV7-8 and TRBJ1-2, is GAGVSQSPRYKVAKRGQDVALRCDPISGHVSLFWYQQALGQGPEFLTYFQNEAQLDKSGLPSDRFFAERPEGSVSTLKIQRTQQEDSAVYLCASSLSQLNYGYTFGSGTRLTVV.

The rearrangement joins TRBV19 to TRBJ2-7; 7 nucleotides match TRBD1. Trimming took 7 bases from V and 5 from J; bases not matched to a gene: 11. CDR1 is LNHDA and CDR2 is SQIVND in the germline V gene (reference sequence). The CDR3 sequence is 14 residues long. This CDR3 is CASTYRDRKDEQYF. The DNA of the CDR3 is TGTGCCAGTACTTACCGGGACAGAAAGGACGAGCAGTACTTC.

This rearrangement joins TRBV30 to TRBJ1-6, with D uncertain. CDR3 size: 13 residues. V was shortened by 5 bases and J by 12 bases, with 17 bases between the two germline ends. Looked up from germline, CDR1 is GTSNPN and CDR2 is SVGIG (reference sequence). The CDR3 sequence is CAWVGSFGEPLHF. The CDR3, as DNA: TGTGCCTGGGTGGGATCGTTCGGAGAACCCCTCCACTTT.